Presented here are 18 T cell receptor beta chains from one specimen sequenced in a study of cytomegalovirus exposure and HLA in healthy donors. Use of 60 Vbeta and 13 Jbeta primers characterized the PCR. Using immunoSEQ multiplex PCR, the repertoire was profiled, and TCRdb retains in-frame clones only, with some absent. In the table there are fewer than 250,000 clones, 85% to 90% of which are singletons. The material sequenced was PBMCs. These receptors were obtained from a human donor in good health.

The chain links TRBV28 to TRBJ2-3; 7 nucleotides match TRBD1. Germline CDR1 and CDR2: MDHEN and SYDVKM. This CDR3 has 18 amino acids. Trimming removed 5 bases from V and 1 base from J; junction bases left unmatched: 15. CDR3 sequence: CASSPLGGRALGTDTQYF. Written as DNA, the CDR3 is TGTGCCAGCAGTCCCCTAGGGGGCCGGGCTCTGGGCACAGATACGCAGTATTTT. The full variable domain, in which reference TRBV28 and TRBJ2-3 provide the parts outside the CDR3, is DVKVTQSSRYLVKRTGEKVFLECVQDMDHENMFWYRQDPGLGLRLIYFSYDVKMKEKGDIPEGYSVSREKKERFSLILESASTNQTSMYLCASSPLGGRALGTDTQYFGPGTRLTVL.

The chain combines TRBV6-1 with TRBJ1-5, with a weak D call TRBD1 (5 bases). This CDR3 has 13 amino acids. Germline CDR1 and CDR2: MNHNS and SASEGT. The V end lost 4 bases, the J end lost 1 base, and 5 bases lay between the germline ends. The DNA for the CDR3 is TGTGCCAGCAGTGGACAGAGCAATCAGCCCCAGCATTTT. Amino acids: CASSGQSNQPQHF.

The V and J genes are TRBV7-9 and TRBJ2-1; 8 bases agree with TRBD1. The CDR3 is made up of 15 amino acids. J gave up 8 bases and V 1 base, and 7 bases lay outside the gene matches. The germline V gene has CDR1 SEHNR and CDR2 FQNEAQ (reference sequence). CDR3 in DNA: TGTGCCAGCAGCTTAGGGGACAGGATCGACCATGAGCAGTTCTTC. This translates into CASSLGDRIDHEQFF.

The rearrangement joins TRBV5-1 to TRBJ2-3; 9 bases agree with TRBD2. The J segment lost 4 bases and the V segment lost 2 bases, leaving 2 bases of the junction unmatched. Germline V gene lookup returns CDR1 SGHRS and CDR2 YFSETQ. The CDR3 is made up of 14 amino acids. This CDR3 is CASSLGTSPDTQYF. CDR3 DNA: TGCGCCAGCAGCTTAGGGACTAGCCCAGATACGCAGTATTTT. The entire variable domain, with the rest obtained from reference TRBV5-1 and TRBJ2-3, is as follows: KAGVTQTPRYLIKTRGQQVTLSCSPISGHRSVSWYQQTPGQGLQFLFEYFSETQRNKGNFPGRFSGRQFSNSRSEMNVSTLELGDSALYLCASSLGTSPDTQYFGPGTRLTVL.

The rearrangement uses TRBV6-6 and TRBJ2-1; D is uncertain. The CDR3 has 12 amino acids. The V gene's germline CDR1 is MNHNY and CDR2 SVGAGI (reference sequence). V was clipped by 4 bases and J by 7 bases, with 8 bases between them. CDR3 sequence: CASSWRMNEQFF. The CDR3 DNA reads as TGTGCCAGCAGTTGGAGAATGAATGAGCAGTTCTTC.

The chain uses TRBV5-4 and TRBJ1-3, with 9 bases matching TRBD1. The CDR3 is 16 amino acids. The V and J ends lost 4 bases and 0 bases, in that order; junction bases with no gene match: 5. Germline V gene data show CDR1 as SGHNT and CDR2 as YYREEE (reference sequence). In DNA, the CDR3 is TGTGCCAGCAGCCCCGGGACAGGGAACTCTGGAAACACCATATATTTT. Its protein is CASSPGTGNSGNTIYF.

This clone came up once. This chain's CDR3 is CASSLPSLRGNEQFF. Written as DNA, the CDR3 is TGTGCCAGCAGTTTACCCTCCTTGCGGGGGAATGAGCAGTTCTTC. This chain connects TRBV28 to TRBJ2-1, with 7 bases that match TRBD2. V lost 2 bases, J lost 7 bases, and 8 bases stayed unmatched. CDR1 MDHEN and CDR2 SYDVKM come from the germline V gene. CDR3 length: 15 residues.

This chain connects TRBV7-9 to TRBJ2-2, with 9 bases aligning to TRBD1. Germline CDR1 is SEHNR and CDR2 is FQNEAQ (reference sequence). CDR3 size: 16 residues. V lost 5 bases and J lost 6; bases outside the gene matches: 10. This chain's CDR3 is CASSRGQGPTPGELFF. The CDR3 region has the DNA TGTGCCAGCAGCAGGGGACAGGGCCCAACCCCCGGGGAGCTGTTTTTT.

This CDR3 is CAWSEAGGLKETQYF. The CDR3 DNA reads as TGTGCCTGGAGCGAAGCGGGAGGCCTAAAAGAGACCCAGTACTTC. This chain connects TRBV30 to TRBJ2-5, with 9 bases fitting TRBD2. V dropped 3 bases and J dropped 3; count of bases not matched to a gene: 8. Germline V gene lookup returns CDR1 GTSNPN and CDR2 SVGIG (reference sequence). CDR3 length equals 15 residues.

The chain is built from TRBV9 and TRBJ1-2; D unresolved. The V and J ends lost 3 bases and 7 bases respectively, with 7 bases between them. The CDR3 spans 11 residues. The germline V gene encodes CDR1 SGDLS and CDR2 YYNGEE. For the CDR3, the DNA is TGTGCCAGCAGCGGACTAGGTGGCTACACCTTC. As protein: CASSGLGGYTF.

V gene TRBV30 combines with J gene TRBJ1-2, with 8 nucleotides matching TRBD1. The CDR3 loop spans 14 amino acids. Germline CDR1 GTSNPN, CDR2 SVGIG (reference sequence). V lost 0 bases and J lost 7; bases outside the gene matches: 7. CDR3 sequence: CAWSVGQGAGGYTF. The CDR3 bases are TGTGCCTGGAGTGTCGGGCAGGGGGCGGGTGGCTACACCTTC.

The chain is built from TRBV27 and TRBJ1-1; 9 bases map to TRBD1. CDR1 and CDR2 (germline): MNHEY, SMNVEV (reference sequence). Unmatched junction bases numbered 4, after V lost 6 bases and J lost 2 bases. The CDR3 runs 14 residues. The CDR3 DNA follows: TGTGCCAGCAGAATGGGACAGGGAAACACTGAAGCTTTCTTT. This sequence encodes CASRMGQGNTEAFF.

The rearrangement joins TRBV6-5 to TRBJ2-2; TRBD2 is a possible D gene (5 bases). Looked up from germline, CDR1 is MNHEY and CDR2 is SVGAGI. The V gene lost 5 bases and the J gene lost 1 base, with 8 bases spanning the gap. This CDR3 comprises 14 residues. The chain's CDR3 is CASSPGMNTGELFF. CDR3 coding DNA: TGTGCCAGCAGTCCGGGAATGAACACCGGGGAGCTGTTTTTT.

This rearrangement joins TRBV13 to TRBJ2-1; 11 bases are a match to TRBD2. J gave up 7 bases and V 2 bases, and 7 bases lay outside the gene matches. The CDR3 runs 16 residues. Germline V gene data show CDR1 as PRHDT and CDR2 as FYEKMQ (reference sequence). CDR3 sequence: CASSLFSGRARNEQFF. DNA for the CDR3: TGTGCCAGCAGCTTATTTAGCGGGAGGGCCAGAAATGAGCAGTTCTTC.

The rearrangement uses TRBV10-3 and TRBJ2-1; 9 bases agree with TRBD2. Germline V gene lookup returns CDR1 ENHRY and CDR2 SYGVKD. With V trimmed by 9 bases and J by 7 bases, 7 bases remained unmatched. The length of the CDR3 is 13 residues. The CDR3 nucleotides are TGTGCCATATACCAGCGGGAGGAGAATGAGCAGTTCTTC. Amino acids: CAIYQREENEQFF.

The chain couples TRBV10-3 to TRBJ1-5; perhaps TRBD1 as D (6 bases). V gave up 2 bases and J gave up 0 bases, with 11 bases separating them. The CDR3 consists of 16 residues. Germline V CDR1 and CDR2: ENHRY, SYGVKD. CDR3 DNA: TGTGCCATCAGTGAGCGACAGGTTCTTAGCAATCAGCCCCAGCATTTT. This codes for CAISERQVLSNQPQHF.

The chain carries TRBV5-1 and TRBJ2-1; 7 nucleotides agree with TRBD2. The CDR3 loop spans 18 amino acids. Germline assignment: CDR1 SGHRS and CDR2 YFSETQ. The J segment lost 0 bases and the V segment lost 5 bases, leaving 14 bases of the junction unmatched. This CDR3 is CASRPGLIVTSSYNEQFF. In nucleotides, the CDR3 is TGCGCCAGCAGGCCGGGACTAATAGTTACGAGCTCCTACAATGAGCAGTTCTTC. The whole variable domain, filled in from reference TRBV5-1 and TRBJ2-1, reads KAGVTQTPRYLIKTRGQQVTLSCSPISGHRSVSWYQQTPGQGLQFLFEYFSETQRNKGNFPGRFSGRQFSNSRSEMNVSTLELGDSALYLCASRPGLIVTSSYNEQFFGPGTRLTVL.

V gene TRBV9 combines with J gene TRBJ1-1; 10 bases align to TRBD1. The CDR3 is made up of 14 amino acids. Germline CDR1 reads SGDLS; CDR2 reads YYNGEE. V lost 0 bases, J lost 4 bases, and 0 bases stayed unmatched. As DNA, the CDR3 is TGTGCCAGCAGCGTAGGGACAGGGGGCACTGAAGCTTTCTTT. This translates into CASSVGTGGTEAFF.